The rows below give T cell receptor beta chains drawn from one sample of a study of OX40 agonist ivuxolimab in advanced cancers. Repertoires were generated with immunoSEQ multiplex PCR, while TCRdb's copy carries only in-frame clones and drops some. In the table there are tens of thousands of clones, nearly 90% of which are singletons. The sample here was CD4+ or CD8+ T cells sorted from blood, taken in a trial of the OX40 agonist ivuxolimab. These receptors originate from an adult with an advanced solid tumor such as melanoma, head and neck, liver or kidney cancer. CDR3s include the opening cysteine and the closing phenylalanine or tryptophan. A D gene is named only where the DNA matches it firmly. Clone size is shown for a subset of rows, as once, few, many or a class of expanded clone.

j_gene: TRBJ1-1; d_gene: .; abundance: .; v_gene: TRBV28; CDR3aa: CASSLHPLNTEAFF; CDR3nt: TGTGCCAGCAGTTTACACCCCTTGAACACTGAAGCTTTCTTT
j_gene: TRBJ2-5; d_gene: TRBD2; abundance: .; v_gene: TRBV27; CDR3aa: CASSAYTGTSGSETQYF; CDR3nt: TGTGCCAGCAGTGCTTACACCGGGACTAGCGGGAGTGAGACCCAGTACTTC
j_gene: TRBJ1-2; d_gene: .; abundance: .; v_gene: TRBV27; CDR3aa: CASSRTGANYGYTF; CDR3nt: TGTGCCAGCAGTCGGACTGGAGCTAACTATGGCTACACCTTC
j_gene: TRBJ2-6; d_gene: .; abundance: .; v_gene: TRBV9; CDR3aa: CASSITGDWANVLTF; CDR3nt: TGTGCCAGCAGCATTACAGGGGACTGGGCCAACGTCCTGACTTTC
j_gene: TRBJ2-5; d_gene: .; abundance: .; v_gene: TRBV5-4; CDR3aa: CASSPHSKETQYF; CDR3nt: TGTGCCAGCAGCCCCCATAGTAAAGAGACCCAGTACTTC
j_gene: TRBJ1-2; d_gene: .; abundance: once; v_gene: TRBV6-5; CDR3aa: CASSSTGHGYTF; CDR3nt: TGTGCCAGCAGTTCCACAGGGCATGGCTACACCTTC
j_gene: TRBJ2-5; d_gene: .; abundance: .; v_gene: TRBV21-1; CDR3aa: CASSKAGDRVKETQYF; CDR3nt: TGTGCCAGCAGCAAAGCGGGAGACAGGGTTAAAGAGACCCAGTACTTC
j_gene: TRBJ1-1; d_gene: .; abundance: hyperexpanded; v_gene: TRBV11-2; CDR3aa: CASSLWGNTEAFF; CDR3nt: TGTGCCAGCAGCTTGTGGGGAAACACTGAAGCTTTCTTT
j_gene: TRBJ2-5; d_gene: TRBD2; abundance: .; v_gene: TRBV10-2; CDR3aa: CASTSTSGSVETQYF; CDR3nt: TGCGCCAGCACCTCGACTAGCGGGAGTGTGGAGACCCAGTACTTC
j_gene: TRBJ2-3; d_gene: .; abundance: .; v_gene: TRBV4-1; CDR3aa: CASSPGPGLPPSTDTQYF; CDR3nt: TGCGCCAGCAGCCCTGGACCGGGACTCCCTCCTAGCACAGATACGCAGTATTTT
j_gene: TRBJ1-2; d_gene: TRBD1; abundance: .; v_gene: TRBV7-9; CDR3aa: CASSLGGQERYGYTF; CDR3nt: TGTGCCAGCAGCTTGGGCGGACAGGAACGCTATGGCTACACCTTC
j_gene: TRBJ2-7; d_gene: .; abundance: .; v_gene: TRBV27; CDR3aa: CASSLGYGYEQYF; CDR3nt: TGTGCCAGCAGTTTAGGGTACGGCTACGAGCAGTACTTC
j_gene: TRBJ1-1; d_gene: .; abundance: few; v_gene: TRBV7-9; CDR3aa: CASSLAGGGTEAFF; CDR3nt: TGTGCCAGCAGCTTAGCTGGTGGGGGAACTGAAGCTTTCTTT
j_gene: TRBJ2-1; d_gene: .; abundance: once; v_gene: TRBV7-9; CDR3aa: CASSIDSYNEQFF; CDR3nt: TGTGCCAGCAGCATCGACAGCTACAATGAGCAGTTCTTC
j_gene: TRBJ2-5; d_gene: .; abundance: .; v_gene: TRBV28; CDR3aa: CASERTQETQYF; CDR3nt: TGTGCCAGCGAAAGGACCCAAGAGACCCAGTACTTC
j_gene: TRBJ1-2; d_gene: TRBD1; abundance: .; v_gene: TRBV5-8; CDR3aa: CASSLDYNRGVYGYTF; CDR3nt: TGTGCCAGCAGCTTGGATTACAACAGGGGAGTATATGGCTACACCTTC
j_gene: TRBJ1-5; d_gene: .; abundance: .; v_gene: TRBV7-6; CDR3aa: CASSAGGGPQHF; CDR3nt: TGTGCCAGCAGCGCCGGTGGGGGGCCCCAGCATTTT
j_gene: TRBJ1-1; d_gene: TRBD1; abundance: .; v_gene: TRBV11-2; CDR3aa: CASSLSTSGDRGPAVDAFF; CDR3nt: TGTGCCAGCAGCTTAAGTACGTCGGGGGACAGGGGGCCCGCAGTTGACGCTTTCTTT
j_gene: TRBJ2-1; d_gene: TRBD2; abundance: .; v_gene: TRBV2; CDR3aa: CASSGSPQAGSHNEQFF; CDR3nt: TGTGCCAGCAGTGGCTCCCCGCAAGCGGGAAGCCACAATGAGCAGTTCTTC
j_gene: TRBJ1-4; d_gene: .; abundance: .; v_gene: TRBV25-1; CDR3aa: CASRWESEKLFF; CDR3nt: TGTGCCAGCAGATGGGAAAGTGAAAAACTGTTTTTT
j_gene: TRBJ1-1; d_gene: .; abundance: .; v_gene: TRBV5-6; CDR3aa: CASSLNGALSTEAFF; CDR3nt: TGTGCCAGCAGCCTAAACGGGGCGCTGAGCACTGAAGCTTTCTTT
j_gene: TRBJ2-7; d_gene: .; abundance: .; v_gene: TRBV7-6; CDR3aa: CASSLDGGRNEQYF; CDR3nt: TGTGCCAGCAGCTTAGATGGGGGGCGGAACGAGCAGTACTTC